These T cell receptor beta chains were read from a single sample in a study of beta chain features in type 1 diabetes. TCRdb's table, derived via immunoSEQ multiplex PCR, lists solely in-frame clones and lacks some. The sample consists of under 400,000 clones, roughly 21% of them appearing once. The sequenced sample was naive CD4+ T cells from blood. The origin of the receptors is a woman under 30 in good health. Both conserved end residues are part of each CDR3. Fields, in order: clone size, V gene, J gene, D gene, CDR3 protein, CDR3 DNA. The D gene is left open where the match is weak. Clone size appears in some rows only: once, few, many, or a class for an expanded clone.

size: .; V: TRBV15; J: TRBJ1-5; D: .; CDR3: CATSSREGVGQPQHF; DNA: TGTGCCACCAGCAGCAGGGAAGGGGTAGGGCAGCCCCAGCATTTT
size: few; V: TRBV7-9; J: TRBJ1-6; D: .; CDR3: CASSLGSNNSPLHF; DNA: TGTGCCAGCAGCTTAGGATCTAATAATTCACCCCTCCACTTT
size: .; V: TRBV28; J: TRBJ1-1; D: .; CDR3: CASTTGQSPLRGAFF; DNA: TGTGCCAGTACCACAGGACAGTCGCCCCTGAGAGGAGCTTTCTTT
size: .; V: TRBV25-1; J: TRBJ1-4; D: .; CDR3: CASSDVQELNEKLFF; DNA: TGTGCCAGCAGTGATGTCCAGGAACTTAATGAAAAACTGTTTTTT
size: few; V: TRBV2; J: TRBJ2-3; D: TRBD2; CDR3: CASRYTSGFSTDTQYF; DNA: TGTGCCAGCAGGTATACTAGCGGGTTTAGCACAGATACGCAGTATTTT
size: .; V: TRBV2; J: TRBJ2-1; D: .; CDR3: CASGGIPYNEQFF; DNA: TGTGCCAGTGGAGGGATCCCCTACAATGAGCAGTTCTTC
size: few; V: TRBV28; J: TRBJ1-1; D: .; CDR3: CASSLWKTGTEAFF; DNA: TGTGCCAGCAGTTTATGGAAGACGGGCACTGAAGCTTTCTTT
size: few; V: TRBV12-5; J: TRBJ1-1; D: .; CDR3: CASGPYYRLEAEAFF; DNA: TGTGCTAGTGGTCCCTATTACAGGTTAGAGGCTGAAGCTTTCTTT
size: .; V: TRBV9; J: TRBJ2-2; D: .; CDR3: CASSAQRATGELFF; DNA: TGTGCCAGCAGCGCCCAGCGGGCCACCGGGGAGCTGTTTTTT
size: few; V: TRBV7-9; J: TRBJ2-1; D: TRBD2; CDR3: CASSLMAGDRYNEQFF; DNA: TGTGCCAGCAGCTTAATGGCGGGGGACCGATACAATGAGCAGTTCTTC
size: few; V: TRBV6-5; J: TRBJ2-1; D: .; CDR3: CASSYERRQFF; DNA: TGTGCCAGCAGTTATGAGCGGAGACAGTTCTTC
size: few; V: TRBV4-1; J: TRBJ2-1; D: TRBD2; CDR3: CASSQGFSETSDEQFF; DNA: TGCGCCAGCAGCCAAGGGTTTAGTGAGACTAGCGACGAGCAGTTCTTC
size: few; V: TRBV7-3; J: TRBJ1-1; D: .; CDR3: CASSSEMNTEAFF; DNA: TGTGCCAGCAGCTCCGAGATGAACACTGAAGCTTTCTTT
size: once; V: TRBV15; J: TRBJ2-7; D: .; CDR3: CATILFVIEQYF; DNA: TGTGCCACCATCCTTTTCGTAATCGAGCAGTACTTC
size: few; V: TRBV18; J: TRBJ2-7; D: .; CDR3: CASSPQTGISYEQYF; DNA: TGTGCCAGCTCACCCCAGACAGGAATATCCTACGAGCAGTACTTC
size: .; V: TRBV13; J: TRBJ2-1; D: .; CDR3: CASSHQLVPLSYNEQFF; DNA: TGTGCCAGCAGCCATCAACTAGTCCCTCTCTCCTACAATGAGCAGTTCTTC
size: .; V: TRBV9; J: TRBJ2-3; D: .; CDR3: CASSVGQASDTQYF; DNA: TGTGCCAGCAGCGTAGGACAGGCCTCAGATACGCAGTATTTT
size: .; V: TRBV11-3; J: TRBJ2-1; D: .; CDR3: CASSLESAWTEAYNEQFF; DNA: TGTGCCAGCAGCTTAGAGTCCGCATGGACAGAGGCCTACAATGAGCAGTTCTTC
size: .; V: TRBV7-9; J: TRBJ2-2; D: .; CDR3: CASSLSGEAGELFF; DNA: TGTGCCAGCAGCTTATCGGGGGAAGCCGGGGAGCTGTTTTTT
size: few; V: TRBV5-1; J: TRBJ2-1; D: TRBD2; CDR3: CASSPGGTSGGEEQFF; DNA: TGCGCCAGCAGCCCGGGAGGGACTAGCGGGGGTGAAGAGCAGTTCTTC
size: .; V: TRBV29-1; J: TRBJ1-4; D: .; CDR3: CSVVVGAGEKLFF; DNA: TGCAGCGTTGTGGTGGGGGCTGGTGAAAAACTGTTTTTT
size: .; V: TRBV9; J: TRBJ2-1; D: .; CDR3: CASSPSGPVSYNEQFF; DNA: TGTGCCAGCAGCCCAAGCGGGCCCGTCTCCTACAATGAGCAGTTCTTC
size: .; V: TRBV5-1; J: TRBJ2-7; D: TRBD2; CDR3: CASSVGLAGDYEQYF; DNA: TGCGCCAGCAGCGTAGGACTAGCGGGAGACTACGAGCAGTACTTC
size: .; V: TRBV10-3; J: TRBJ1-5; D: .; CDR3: CAISEAEQPQHF; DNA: TGTGCCATCAGTGAGGCGGAACAGCCCCAGCATTTT
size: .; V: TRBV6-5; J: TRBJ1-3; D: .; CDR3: CASRSTGNTIYF; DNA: TGTGCCAGTAGGAGTACTGGAAACACCATATATTTT
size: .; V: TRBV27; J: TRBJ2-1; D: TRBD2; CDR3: CASSLSRLAGAHNEQFF; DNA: TGTGCCAGCAGTTTATCTAGACTAGCGGGAGCCCACAATGAGCAGTTCTTC